Following are 11 T cell receptor beta chains from one sample sequenced in a study of chemoradiotherapy in HPV16-positive cancers. The protocol was immunoSEQ multiplex PCR, while the TCRdb copy is restricted to in-frame clones and leaves out a portion. Of 17,000 or so clones listed, approximately 89% are singletons. The specimen comprised blood, sampled from a patient who underwent chemoradiotherapy. All receptors derive from a human donor with HPV-associated anogenital cancer.

In its sample, this clone was seen a few times. This chain uses TRBV4-1 with TRBJ1-5, with 7 bases identical to TRBD1. The CDR3 has 14 residues. V lost 0 bases and J lost 6; bases outside the gene matches: 2. In germline, CDR1 is MGHRA, CDR2 YSYEKL. DNA for the CDR3: TGCGCCAGCAGCCAAGACCAGGGGGGTCAGCCCCAGCATTTT. The encoded protein is CASSQDQGGQPQHF.

V and J are TRBV5-1 and TRBJ2-2; possible D gene TRBD1, 7 bases. Germline V gives CDR1 SGHRS, CDR2 YFSETQ. The CDR3 covers 15 residues. Trimming left V 7 bases short and J 2 bases short, with 15 bases between. CDR3 in DNA: TGCGCCAGCCAAAGGCGGGACAGCAACACCGGGGAGCTGTTTTTT. Amino acid sequence: CASQRRDSNTGELFF.

The chain is built from TRBV29-1 and TRBJ2-2; the D is unclear. The CDR3 totals 14 residues. V was cut by 1 base and J by 5 bases, with 11 bases left in between. Per germline, CDR1 SQVTM and CDR2 ANQGSEA. The CDR3 sequence is CSVEGTLMTGELFF. The CDR3 nucleotides read TGCAGCGTTGAAGGGACGTTGATGACCGGGGAGCTGTTTTTT.

This sequence joins TRBV4-2 and TRBJ2-3, with 11 bases fitting TRBD2. J gave up 11 bases and V 0 bases, and 13 bases lay outside the gene matches. CDR3 size: 17 residues. Germline CDR1 LGHNA, CDR2 YNFKEQ. CDR3 nucleotide sequence: TGTGCCAGCAGCCAAGACCCTAGCGGGGGGATCTTTGGGAAGCAGTATTTT. Encoded protein: CASSQDPSGGIFGKQYF.

The chain joins TRBV11-2 to TRBJ2-1; D may be TRBD2 (5 bases). Trimming removed 1 base at V and 0 bases at J, with 16 bases between. Germline V gene lookup returns CDR1 SGHAT and CDR2 FQNNGV. The CDR3 has 18 residues. CDR3 in amino acids: CASSLVGTGWSSYNEQFF. The CDR3 bases are TGTGCCAGCAGCTTAGTAGGCACGGGGTGGAGCTCCTACAATGAGCAGTTCTTC.

This chain links TRBV13 with TRBJ2-1; D not resolved. The CDR3 is made up of 14 amino acids. The germline gives CDR1 PRHDT, CDR2 FYEKMQ (reference sequence). Trimming stripped 1 base from V and 3 bases from J, with 7 bases between. The CDR3 loop is CASSLATIYNEQFF. CDR3 nucleotides: TGTGCCAGCAGCTTAGCTACCATCTACAATGAGCAGTTCTTC. The full variable domain, completed using reference TRBV13 and TRBJ2-1, is AAGVIQSPRHLIKEKRETATLKCYPIPRHDTVYWYQQGPGQDPQFLISFYEKMQSDKGSIPDRFSAQQFSDYHSELNMSSLELGDSALYFCASSLATIYNEQFFGPGTRLTVL.

V and J are TRBV2 and TRBJ2-1, with 8 bases that match TRBD2. The germline gives CDR1 SNHLY, CDR2 FYNNEI. The trim removed 4 bases at V and 12 bases at J, leaving 14 bases unmatched. The CDR3 length is 15 residues. The CDR3 DNA is TGTGCCAGCAGTGGTGCGGGACTAGGCGGGGTTGGGCAGTTCTTC. It yields the protein CASSGAGLGGVGQFF.

The gene calls are TRBV30 and TRBJ1-4; 8 positions match TRBD1. Unmatched junction bases numbered 3, after V lost 2 bases and J lost 1 base. Germline-derived CDR1 and CDR2 are GTSNPN and SVGIG (reference sequence). This CDR3 is 15 amino acids long. CDR3 in amino acids: CAWSQDRGTNEKLFF. The CDR3, as DNA: TGTGCCTGGAGTCAAGACAGGGGAACTAATGAAAAACTGTTTTTT.

The genes are TRBV11-3 and TRBJ2-7; D unclear. CDR3 length equals 12 residues. CDR1 is SGHNT, CDR2 YENEEA, per germline. Trimming shortened V by 4 bases and J by 2 bases, and 6 bases separated the two germline ends. DNA for the CDR3: TGTGCCAGCAGCTACCGGACCTACGAGCAGTACTTC. It yields the protein CASSYRTYEQYF.

The V and J genes are TRBV19 and TRBJ2-3, with D possibly being TRBD2 (5 bases). The germline CDR1 and CDR2 sequences are LNHDA and SQIVND (reference sequence). The CDR3 has 17 residues. V was cut by 7 bases and J by 0 bases, with 20 bases left in between. CDR3 DNA sequence: TGTGCCAGTACCCCCATGCTGGGGAGCGGCAGCACAGATACGCAGTATTTT. Translating it yields CASTPMLGSGSTDTQYF. Full variable domain (missing parts from reference TRBV19 and TRBJ2-3): DGGITQSPKYLFRKEGQNVTLSCEQNLNHDAMYWYRQDPGQGLRLIYYSQIVNDFQKGDIAEGYSVSREKKESFPLTVTSAQKNPTAFYLCASTPMLGSGSTDTQYFGPGTRLTVL.

Only one count was recorded for this clone. This chain links TRBV14 with TRBJ2-1; 9 positions match TRBD2. Per the germline V gene, CDR1 is SGHDN and CDR2 is FVKESK. Trimming cost V 1 base and J 1 base; bases outside gene matches: 8. The CDR3 totals 18 residues. The CDR3 DNA is TGTGCCAGCAGCCAAGTAGTACTAGCGGGTTATTCCTACAATGAGCAGTTCTTC. It encodes CASSQVVLAGYSYNEQFF.